This T cell receptor (beta chain) was documented in a study of identical twins. In this sample, this clonotype turned up a few times. Germline CDR1 reads SGHTA; CDR2 reads FQGTGA. V lost 2 bases to trimming and J lost 1 base, with 8 bases between them. This CDR3 contains 14 residues. One entry per CDR3 protein results from TCRdb running MiXCR on the 5' RACE reads. Seen here are over 200,000 distinct CDR3 sequences, around 10% observed once, and the top ten hold 5% to 6.5%. The genes are TRBV7-3 and TRBJ1-1; unclear D gene. This clonotype was obtained from a woman younger than 35 in good health. The sequenced sample was memory (CD45RO+) T cells sorted from blood. In DNA form, the CDR3 reads TGTGCCAGCAGCTTAGGGCCATCGAACACTGAAGCTTTCTTT. It is translated as CASSLGPSNTEAFF.